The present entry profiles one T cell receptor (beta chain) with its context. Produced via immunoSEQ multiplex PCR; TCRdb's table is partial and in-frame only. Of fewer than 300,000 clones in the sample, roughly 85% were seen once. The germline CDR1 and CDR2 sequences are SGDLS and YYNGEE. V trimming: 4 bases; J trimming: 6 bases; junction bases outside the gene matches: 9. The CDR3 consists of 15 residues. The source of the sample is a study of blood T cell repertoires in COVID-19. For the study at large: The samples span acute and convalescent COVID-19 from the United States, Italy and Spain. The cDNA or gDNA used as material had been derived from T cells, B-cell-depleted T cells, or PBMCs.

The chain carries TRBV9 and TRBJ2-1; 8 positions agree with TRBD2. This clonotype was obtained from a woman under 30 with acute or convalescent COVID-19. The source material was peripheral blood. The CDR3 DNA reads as TGTGCCAGCAGCCCTCAACTAGCGGTGGGCAATGAGCAGTTCTTC. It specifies CASSPQLAVGNEQFF.